This TCR beta chain was sequenced for a study of shared clonotypes between healthy human individuals. Study information: For every donor, three CD4 naive, three CD4 memory, two CD8 naive and one CD8 memory plates were used.

The V and J ends lost 3 bases and 7 bases respectively, with 3 bases between them. CDR3 size: 11 residues. Per germline, CDR1 MGHRA and CDR2 YSYEKL. Concerning this clone: The antigen is unknown. The sample holds other DNA sequences that translate to the same CDR3.

Findings and caveats of the study: It was anticipated that sequencing depth would influence how many clonotypes donors shared.

An even split of each subset's genomic DNA across several immunoSEQ plates was performed. Clones were read by immunoSEQ multiplex PCR, and TCRdb kept only the in-frame ones, dropping some. The sample includes about 1.5 million clones, roughly 98% of them seen just once. The source of this sequence is a man in his thirties or forties in good health. The chain employs TRBV4-1 and TRBJ2-2; no clear D. The source material was naive CD4+ T cells sorted from blood. Subset given: CD45RA+ positively selected. The CDR3 sequence: CASSQDGELFF. DNA of the CDR3: TGCGCCAGCAGCCAGGACGGGGAGCTGTTTTTT.